Each of the 6 T cell receptor beta chains below was sequenced from the same sample in a study of OX40 agonist ivuxolimab in advanced cancers. Profiled with immunoSEQ multiplex PCR; TCRdb holds only in-frame clones, not every one. The data show more than 75,000 clones, about four fifths seen once. Sample: CD4+ or CD8+ T cells sorted from blood, taken in a trial of the OX40 agonist ivuxolimab. Every receptor here comes from an adult with an advanced solid tumor such as melanoma, head and neck, liver or kidney cancer.

V usage is TRBV6-1 and J usage is TRBJ2-4; D not resolved. The CDR3 is 15 amino acids. Trimming pared 0 bases from V and 2 bases from J, leaving 8 bases between. Germline values: CDR1 MNHNS, CDR2 SASEGT. DNA for the CDR3: TGTGCCAGCAGTGAAGCGCGGTCAACCAAAAACATTCAGTACTTC. Residues: CASSEARSTKNIQYF.

This clone was detected only a few times. This chain uses TRBV11-2 with TRBJ1-2; a weak D match, TRBD1 (5 bases). The V gene lost 3 bases and the J gene lost 3 bases, with 20 bases spanning the gap. The CDR3 covers 17 residues. CDR1 is SGHAT and CDR2 is FQNNGV in the germline V gene. DNA of the CDR3: TGTGCCAGCAGCTTTACCCCGACAGCGGATGATCACTATGGCTACACCTTC. Translated, it gives CASSFTPTADDHYGYTF.

V is TRBV7-9 and J is TRBJ2-7; D uncertain. The V end lost 5 bases, the J end lost 0 bases, and 5 bases lay between the germline ends. Germline CDR1 SEHNR, CDR2 FQNEAQ (reference sequence). This CDR3 contains 12 residues. The CDR3 nucleotides read TGTGCCAGCAGCGGGAACTCCTACGAGCAGTACTTC. This encodes CASSGNSYEQYF.

In nucleotides, the CDR3 is TGTGCCAGCAGTGAAGCCCCCGCTACTAACTATGGCTACACCTTC. Translated, it gives CASSEAPATNYGYTF. This rearrangement joins TRBV2 to TRBJ1-2; D is ambiguous. The CDR3 spans 15 residues. From germline, CDR1 is SNHLY and CDR2 FYNNEI. V dropped 0 bases and J dropped 0 bases, with 8 bases sitting between them.

This clone has more than one count but fewer than ten. This rearrangement joins TRBV4-3 to TRBJ1-2; no definite D call. V was cut by 1 base and J by 6 bases, with 12 bases left in between. Germline V lookup: CDR1 LGHNA, CDR2 YSLEER. The CDR3 length is 14 residues. The CDR3 spells CASSQVAAINGYTF. In nucleotides, the CDR3 is TGCGCCAGCAGCCAAGTGGCAGCAATCAATGGCTACACCTTC.

The chain links TRBV19 to TRBJ1-5, with 7 bases fitting TRBD1. Germline V gene lookup returns CDR1 LNHDA and CDR2 SQIVND (reference sequence). The V and J ends lost 3 bases and 6 bases, in that order; junction bases with no gene match: 14. The CDR3 runs 17 residues. The CDR3 loop reads CASSIPYDREEVQPQHF. In DNA, the CDR3 is TGTGCCAGTAGTATCCCTTACGACAGGGAGGAGGTTCAGCCCCAGCATTTT.